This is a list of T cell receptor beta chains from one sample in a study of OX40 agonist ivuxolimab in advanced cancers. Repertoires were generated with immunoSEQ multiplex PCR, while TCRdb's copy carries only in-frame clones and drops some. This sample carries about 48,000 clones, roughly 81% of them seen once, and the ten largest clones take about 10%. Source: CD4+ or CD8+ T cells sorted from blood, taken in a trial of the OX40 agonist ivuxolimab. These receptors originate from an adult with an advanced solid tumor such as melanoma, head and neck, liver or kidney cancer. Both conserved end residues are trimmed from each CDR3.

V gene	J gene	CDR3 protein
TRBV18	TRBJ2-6	ASGQTSGANVLT
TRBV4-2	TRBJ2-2	ASSQDPPDSGRNTGELF
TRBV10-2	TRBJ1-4	ASKDSPNEKLF
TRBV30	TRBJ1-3	AWSVGTGIGNTIY
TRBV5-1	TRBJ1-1	ASNPGRRGTEAF
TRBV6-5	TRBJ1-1	ASTTRGLNTEAF
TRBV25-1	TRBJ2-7	ASSEGGGQGPRGREQY
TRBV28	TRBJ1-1	ASISSGRDSTEAF
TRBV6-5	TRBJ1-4	ASSYIKAEKNEKLF
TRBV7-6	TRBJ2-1	ASSSLSTGRGSFSRNEQF
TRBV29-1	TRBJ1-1	SVERLNTEAF
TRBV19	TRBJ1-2	ASSITGRYT
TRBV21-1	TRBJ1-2	ASGTGSQLPPFYT
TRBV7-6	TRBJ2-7	ASSLSNEGQHYEQY
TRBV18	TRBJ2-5	ASSTQETQY
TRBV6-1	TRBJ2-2	ASIGLAGEPGELF
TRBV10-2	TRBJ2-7	ASSDPSAALYEQY
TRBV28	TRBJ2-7	ASSLIILGYEQY
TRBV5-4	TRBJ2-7	ASSLFSENEQY
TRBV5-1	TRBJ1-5	ASSLGRHQPQH
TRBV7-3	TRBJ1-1	ASSYGTATEAF
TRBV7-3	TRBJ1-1	ASSSDRNTEAF
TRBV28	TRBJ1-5	ASSRQGFNQPQH
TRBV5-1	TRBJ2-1	ASSPRTSGIDEQF
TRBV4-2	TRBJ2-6	ASSQGRSGANVLT
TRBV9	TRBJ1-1	ASSVVTGRLAEAF
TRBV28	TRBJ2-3	ATGGGTSTDTQY
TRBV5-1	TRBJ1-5	ASRRTERNSNQPQH
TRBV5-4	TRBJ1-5	ASSLDLGQPQH
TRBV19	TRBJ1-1	ASSSGRGMNTEAF
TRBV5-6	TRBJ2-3	ASSRWTSSTDTQY
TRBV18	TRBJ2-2	ASSRGRELF
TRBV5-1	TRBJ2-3	ASATDRGPTDTQY
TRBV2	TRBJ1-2	ASSEGNGYGYT
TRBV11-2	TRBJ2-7	ASSSDRTSYEQY
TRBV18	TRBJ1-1	ASSPRQQSMNTEAF
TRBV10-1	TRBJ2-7	ASSESTSRDQY
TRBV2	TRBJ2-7	ASSEDIEQY
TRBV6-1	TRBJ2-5	ASSETVGWTQY
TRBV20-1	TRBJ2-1	SARDYNEQF
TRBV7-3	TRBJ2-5	ASSLNSGFQETQY
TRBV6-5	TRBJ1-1	ASSYGGQGAEAF
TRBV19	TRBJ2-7	ASSRGTSGMNEQY
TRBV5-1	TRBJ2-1	ASSLDRGYEQF
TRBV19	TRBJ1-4	ASSPSTATNEKLF
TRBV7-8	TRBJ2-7	ASSTAGTTFLEQY
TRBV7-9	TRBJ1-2	ASSLGGLGYT
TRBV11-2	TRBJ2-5	ASSLGTSGPYQETQY
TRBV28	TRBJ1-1	ASSGTVNTEAF
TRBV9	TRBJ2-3	ASTKGQNTDTQY
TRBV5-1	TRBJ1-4	ASSLGISTNEKLF
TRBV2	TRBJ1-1	ASSDSLSGTEAF
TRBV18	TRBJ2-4	ASSPPPANIQY